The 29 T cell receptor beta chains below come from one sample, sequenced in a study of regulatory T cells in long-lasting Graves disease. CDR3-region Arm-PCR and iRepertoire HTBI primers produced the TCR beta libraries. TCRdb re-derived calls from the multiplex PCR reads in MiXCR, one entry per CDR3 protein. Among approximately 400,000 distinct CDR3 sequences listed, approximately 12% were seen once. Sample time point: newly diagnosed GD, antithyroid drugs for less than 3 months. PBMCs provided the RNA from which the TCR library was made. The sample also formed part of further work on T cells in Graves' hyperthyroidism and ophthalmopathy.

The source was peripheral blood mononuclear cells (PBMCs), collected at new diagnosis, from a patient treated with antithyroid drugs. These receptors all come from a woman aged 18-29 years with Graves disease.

CDR3 bases: TGCGCCAGCAGCCAAGATCAAGCGGAAGGCCCCGATTCACCCCTCCACTTT. The encoded protein is CASSQDQAEGPDSPLHF. The V gene is TRBV4-3, the J gene TRBJ1-6, with D unresolved. The CDR3 spans 17 residues. Germline CDR1 LGHNA, CDR2 YSLEER. V lost 0 bases to trimming and J lost 8 bases, with 17 bases between them.

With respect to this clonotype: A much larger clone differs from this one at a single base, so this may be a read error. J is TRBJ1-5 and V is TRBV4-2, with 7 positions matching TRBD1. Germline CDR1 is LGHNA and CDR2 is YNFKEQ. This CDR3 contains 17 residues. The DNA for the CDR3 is TGTGCCAGCAGCCAGGGCAATGGACAGGTGGGCGATCAGCCCCAGCGTTTT. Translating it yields CASSQGNGQVGDQPQRF.

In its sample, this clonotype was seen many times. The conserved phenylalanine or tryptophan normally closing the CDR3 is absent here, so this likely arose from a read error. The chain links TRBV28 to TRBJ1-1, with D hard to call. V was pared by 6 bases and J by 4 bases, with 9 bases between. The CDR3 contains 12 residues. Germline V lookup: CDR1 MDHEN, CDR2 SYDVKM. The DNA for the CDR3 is TGTGCCAGCAGGCAGGAAATCACTGAAGCTTTCCTT. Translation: CASRQEITEAFL.

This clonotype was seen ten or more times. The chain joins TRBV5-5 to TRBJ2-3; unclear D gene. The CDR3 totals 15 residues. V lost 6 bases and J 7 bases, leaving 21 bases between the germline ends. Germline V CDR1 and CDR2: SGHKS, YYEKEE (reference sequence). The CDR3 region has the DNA TGTGCCAGCACCATTAGCAGGCTATCCCCGAATACGCAGTATTTT. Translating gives CASTISRLSPNTQYF.

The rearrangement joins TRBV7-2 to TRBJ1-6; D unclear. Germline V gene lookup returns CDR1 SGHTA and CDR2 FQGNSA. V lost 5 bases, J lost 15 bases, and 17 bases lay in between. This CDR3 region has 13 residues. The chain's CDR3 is CASSPRTLTVLHF. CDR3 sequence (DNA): TGTGCCAGCAGCCCGAGGACCCTAACGGTCCTCCACTTT. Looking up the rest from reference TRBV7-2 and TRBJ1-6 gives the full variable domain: GAGVSQSPSNKVTEKGKDVELRCDPISGHTALYWYRQSLGQGLEFLIYFQGNSAPDKSGLPSDRFSAERTGGSVSTLTIQRTQQEDSAVYLCASSPRTLTVLHFGNGTRLTVT.

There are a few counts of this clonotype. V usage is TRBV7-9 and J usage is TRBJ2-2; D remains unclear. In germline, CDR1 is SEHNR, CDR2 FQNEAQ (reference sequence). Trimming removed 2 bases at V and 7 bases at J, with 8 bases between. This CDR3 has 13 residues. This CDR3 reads CASSLIPGGELFF. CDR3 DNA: TGTGCCAGCAGCTTAATACCGGGCGGGGAGCTGTTTTTT.

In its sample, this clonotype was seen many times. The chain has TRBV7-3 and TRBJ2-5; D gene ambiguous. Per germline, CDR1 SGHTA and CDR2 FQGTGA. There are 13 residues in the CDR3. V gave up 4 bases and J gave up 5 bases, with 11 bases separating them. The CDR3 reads CASSSDIEETQYF. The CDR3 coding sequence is TGTGCCAGCAGCTCCGACATCGAGGAGACCCAGTACTTC.

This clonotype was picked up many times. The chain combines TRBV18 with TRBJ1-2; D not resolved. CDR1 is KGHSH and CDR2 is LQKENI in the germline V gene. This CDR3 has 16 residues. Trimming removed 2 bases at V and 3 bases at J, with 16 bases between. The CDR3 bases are TGTGCCAGCTCACCAAAGGACTTCCTCCGCCACTATGGCTACACCTTC. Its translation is CASSPKDFLRHYGYTF.

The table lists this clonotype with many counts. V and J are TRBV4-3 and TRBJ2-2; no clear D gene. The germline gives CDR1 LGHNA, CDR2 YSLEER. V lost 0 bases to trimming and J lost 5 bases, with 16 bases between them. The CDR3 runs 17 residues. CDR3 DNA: TGCGCCAGCAGCCAAGATTTCTTGACAAGACTGACCGGGGAGCTGTTTTTT. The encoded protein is CASSQDFLTRLTGELFF.

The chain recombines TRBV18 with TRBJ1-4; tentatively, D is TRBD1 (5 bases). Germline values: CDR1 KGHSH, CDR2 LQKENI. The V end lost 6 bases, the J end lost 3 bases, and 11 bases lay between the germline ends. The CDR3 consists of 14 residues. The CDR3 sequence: CASSPQGANEKLFF. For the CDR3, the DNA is TGTGCCAGCTCCCCTCAGGGAGCTAATGAAAAACTGTTTTTT.

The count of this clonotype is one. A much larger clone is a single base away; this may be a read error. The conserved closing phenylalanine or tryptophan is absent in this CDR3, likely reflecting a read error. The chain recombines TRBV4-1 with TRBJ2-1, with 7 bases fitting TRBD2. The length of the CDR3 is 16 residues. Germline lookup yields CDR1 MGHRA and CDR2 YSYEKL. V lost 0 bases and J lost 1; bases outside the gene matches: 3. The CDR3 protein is CASSQDRRESYNEQFL. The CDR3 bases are TGCGCCAGCAGCCAAGATCGGCGGGAGTCCTACAATGAGCAGTTCCTC.

DNA of the CDR3: TGCGCCAGCAGCCCGCGGACAGGAGGGCCTGTGAACACTGAAGCTTTCTTT. It translates to CASSPRTGGPVNTEAFF. The V and J genes are TRBV4-1 and TRBJ1-1, with 7 bases lining up with TRBD1. In germline, CDR1 is MGHRA, CDR2 YSYEKL. The CDR3 spans 17 residues. V gave up 4 bases and J gave up 0 bases; unmatched junction bases: 11.

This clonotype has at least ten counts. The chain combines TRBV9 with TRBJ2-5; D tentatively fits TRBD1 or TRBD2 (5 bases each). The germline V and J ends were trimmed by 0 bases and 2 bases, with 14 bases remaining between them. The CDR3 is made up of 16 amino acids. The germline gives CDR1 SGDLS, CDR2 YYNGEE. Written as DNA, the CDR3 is TGTGCCAGCAGCGTAGGTGGTAGCGAGGGGCAAGAGACCCAGTACTTC. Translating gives CASSVGGSEGQETQYF. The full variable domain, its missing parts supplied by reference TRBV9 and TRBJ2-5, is DSGVTQTPKHLITATGQRVTLRCSPRSGDLSVYWYQQSLDQGLQFLIQYYNGEERAKGNILERFSAQQFPDLHSELNLSSLELGDSALYFCASSVGGSEGQETQYFGPGTRLLVL.

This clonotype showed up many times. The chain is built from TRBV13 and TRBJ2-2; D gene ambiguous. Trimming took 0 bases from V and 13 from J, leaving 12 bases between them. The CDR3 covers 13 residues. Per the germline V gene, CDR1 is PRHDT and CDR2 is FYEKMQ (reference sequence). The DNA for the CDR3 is TGTGCCAGCAGCTTAGGAACGCATCACGGGCTGTTTTTT. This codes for CASSLGTHHGLFF.

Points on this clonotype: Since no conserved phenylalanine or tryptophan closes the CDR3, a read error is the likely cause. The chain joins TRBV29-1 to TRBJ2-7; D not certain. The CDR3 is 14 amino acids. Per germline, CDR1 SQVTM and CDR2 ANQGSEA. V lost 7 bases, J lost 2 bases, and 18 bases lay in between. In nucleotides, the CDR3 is TGCAGCGCTGGGGTCCTTAGTATGACCTACGAGCAGTACTCC. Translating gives CSAGVLSMTYEQYS.

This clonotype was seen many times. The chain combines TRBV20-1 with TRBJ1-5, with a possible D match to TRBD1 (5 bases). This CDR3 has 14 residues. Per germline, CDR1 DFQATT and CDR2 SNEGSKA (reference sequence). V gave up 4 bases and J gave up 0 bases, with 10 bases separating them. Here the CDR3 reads CSATRTSSNQPQHF. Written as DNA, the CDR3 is TGCAGTGCTACAAGGACAAGTAGCAATCAGCCCCAGCATTTT.

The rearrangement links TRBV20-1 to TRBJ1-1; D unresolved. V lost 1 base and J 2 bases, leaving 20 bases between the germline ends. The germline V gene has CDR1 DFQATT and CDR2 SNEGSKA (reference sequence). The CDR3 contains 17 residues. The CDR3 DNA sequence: TGCAGTGCTAGAGCCCTCCCGGGGAGAAATTTCAACACTGAAGCTTTCTTT. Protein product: CSARALPGRNFNTEAFF.

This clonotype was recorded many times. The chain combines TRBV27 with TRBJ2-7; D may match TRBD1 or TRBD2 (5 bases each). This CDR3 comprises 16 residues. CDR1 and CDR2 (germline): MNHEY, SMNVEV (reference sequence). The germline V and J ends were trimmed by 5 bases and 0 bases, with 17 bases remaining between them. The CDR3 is CASSLHLGTVSYEQYF. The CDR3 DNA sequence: TGTGCCAGCAGTCTCCATCTCGGGACGGTCTCCTACGAGCAGTACTTC.

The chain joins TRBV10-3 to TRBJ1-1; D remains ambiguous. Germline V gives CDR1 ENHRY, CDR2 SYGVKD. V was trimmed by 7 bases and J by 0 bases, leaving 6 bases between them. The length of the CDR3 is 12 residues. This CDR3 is CAINGMNTEAFF. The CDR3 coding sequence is TGTGCCATCAATGGGATGAACACTGAAGCTTTCTTT.

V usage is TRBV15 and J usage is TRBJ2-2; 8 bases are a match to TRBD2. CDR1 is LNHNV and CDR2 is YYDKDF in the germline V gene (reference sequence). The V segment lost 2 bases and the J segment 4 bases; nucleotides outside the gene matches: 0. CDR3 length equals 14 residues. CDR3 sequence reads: CATSRRGGTGELFF. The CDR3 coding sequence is TGTGCCACCAGCAGACGGGGGGGCACCGGGGAGCTGTTTTTT.

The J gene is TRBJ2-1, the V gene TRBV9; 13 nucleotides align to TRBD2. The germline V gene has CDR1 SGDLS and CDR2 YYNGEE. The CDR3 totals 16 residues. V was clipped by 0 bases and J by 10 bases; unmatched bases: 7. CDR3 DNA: TGTGCCAGCAGCGTAGGAACTGCGGGACTAGCGGGAGAGCAGTTCTTC. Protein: CASSVGTAGLAGEQFF.

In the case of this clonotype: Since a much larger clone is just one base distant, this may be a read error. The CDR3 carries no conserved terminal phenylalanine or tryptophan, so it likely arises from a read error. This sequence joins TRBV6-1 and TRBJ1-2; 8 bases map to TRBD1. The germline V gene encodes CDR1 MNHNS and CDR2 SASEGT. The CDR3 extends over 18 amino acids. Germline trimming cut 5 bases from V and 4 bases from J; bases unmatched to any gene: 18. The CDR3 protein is CASSIYGQGTLLGYGYTL. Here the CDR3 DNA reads TGTGCCAGCAGTATATACGGACAGGGCACGCTGCTCGGCTATGGCTACACCCTC.

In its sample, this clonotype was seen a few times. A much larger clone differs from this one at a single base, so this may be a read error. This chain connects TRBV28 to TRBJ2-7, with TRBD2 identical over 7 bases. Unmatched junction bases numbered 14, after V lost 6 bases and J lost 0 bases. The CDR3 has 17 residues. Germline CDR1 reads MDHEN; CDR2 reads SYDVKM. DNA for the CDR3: TGTGCCAGCAGGACTAGCAGGCCAGACCTAAGCTCCTACGAGCAGTACTTC. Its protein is CASRTSRPDLSSYEQYF.

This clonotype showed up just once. The CDR3 nucleotides are TGCGCCAGCAGCCAAGATTTTAGCCGGACTGAAGCTTTCTTT. This codes for CASSQDFSRTEAFF. V and J are TRBV4-3 and TRBJ1-1; D unclear. The CDR3 covers 14 residues. From germline, CDR1 is LGHNA and CDR2 YSLEER. Trimming removed 0 bases from V and 5 bases from J, with 10 bases in between.

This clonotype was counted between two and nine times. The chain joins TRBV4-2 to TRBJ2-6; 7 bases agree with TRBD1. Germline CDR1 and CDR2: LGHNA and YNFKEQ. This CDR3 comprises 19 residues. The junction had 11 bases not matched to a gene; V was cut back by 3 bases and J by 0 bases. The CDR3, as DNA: TGTGCCAGCAGCCACCCGGGACAGCGAATAAGCTCTGGGGCCAACGTCCTGACTTTC. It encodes CASSHPGQRISSGANVLTF.

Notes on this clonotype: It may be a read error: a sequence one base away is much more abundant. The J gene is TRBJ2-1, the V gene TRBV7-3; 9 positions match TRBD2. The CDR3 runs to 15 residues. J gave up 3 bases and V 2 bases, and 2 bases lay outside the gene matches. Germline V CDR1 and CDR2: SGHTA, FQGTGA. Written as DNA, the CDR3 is TGTGCCAGCAGCTTAGAGACTAGCGGCTACAATGAGCAGTTCTTC. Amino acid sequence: CASSLETSGYNEQFF.

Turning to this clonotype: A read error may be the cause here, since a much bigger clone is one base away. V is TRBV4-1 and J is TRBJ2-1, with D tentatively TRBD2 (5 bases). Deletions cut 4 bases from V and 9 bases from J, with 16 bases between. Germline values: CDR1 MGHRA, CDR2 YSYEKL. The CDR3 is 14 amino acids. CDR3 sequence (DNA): TGCGCCAGCAGCCTTTTGGTGGGAGAGCTTGAGCAGTTCTTC. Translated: CASSLLVGELEQFF.

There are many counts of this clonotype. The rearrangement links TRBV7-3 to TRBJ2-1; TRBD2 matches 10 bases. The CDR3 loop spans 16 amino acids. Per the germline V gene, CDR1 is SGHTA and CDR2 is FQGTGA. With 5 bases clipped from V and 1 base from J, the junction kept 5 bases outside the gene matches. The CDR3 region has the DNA TGTGCCAGCAGCACTGAAGCGGGAGGGTCCTACAATGAGCAGTTCTTC. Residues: CASSTEAGGSYNEQFF.

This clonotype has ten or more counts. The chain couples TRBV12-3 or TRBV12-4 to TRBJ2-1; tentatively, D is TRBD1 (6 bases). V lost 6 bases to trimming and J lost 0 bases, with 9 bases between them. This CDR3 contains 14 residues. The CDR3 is CASRGAGSYNEQFF. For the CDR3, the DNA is TGTGCCAGCAGGGGGGCTGGCTCCTACAATGAGCAGTTCTTC.